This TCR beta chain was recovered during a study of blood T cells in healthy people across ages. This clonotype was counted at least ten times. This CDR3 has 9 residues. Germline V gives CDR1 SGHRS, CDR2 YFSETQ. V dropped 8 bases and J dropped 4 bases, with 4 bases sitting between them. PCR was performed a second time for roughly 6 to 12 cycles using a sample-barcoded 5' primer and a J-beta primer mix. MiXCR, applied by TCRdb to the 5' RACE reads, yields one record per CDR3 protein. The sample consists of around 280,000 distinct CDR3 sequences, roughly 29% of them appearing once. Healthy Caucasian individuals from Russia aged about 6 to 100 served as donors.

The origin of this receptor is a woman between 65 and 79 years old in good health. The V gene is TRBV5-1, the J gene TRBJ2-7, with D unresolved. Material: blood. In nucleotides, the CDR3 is TGCGCCAGTCGATACGAGCAGTACTTC. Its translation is CASRYEQYF.